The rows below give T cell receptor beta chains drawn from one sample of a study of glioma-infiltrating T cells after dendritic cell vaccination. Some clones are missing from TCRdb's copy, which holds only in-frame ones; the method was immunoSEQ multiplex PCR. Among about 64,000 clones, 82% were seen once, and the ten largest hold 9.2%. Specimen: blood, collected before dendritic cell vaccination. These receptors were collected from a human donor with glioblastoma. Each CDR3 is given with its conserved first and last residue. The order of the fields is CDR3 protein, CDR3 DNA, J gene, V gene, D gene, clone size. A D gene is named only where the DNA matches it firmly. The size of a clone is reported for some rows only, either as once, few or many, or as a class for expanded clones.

CDR3aa: CSASVGKLFF
CDR3nt: TGCAGTGCCAGCGTCGGAAAACTGTTTTTT
j_gene: TRBJ1-4
v_gene: TRBV20-1
d_gene: NA
abundance: NA

CDR3aa: CASRKTVLSSGNTIYF
CDR3nt: TGTGCCAGCAGGAAGACTGTGTTAAGCTCTGGAAACACCATATATTTT
j_gene: TRBJ1-3
v_gene: TRBV7-8
d_gene: NA
abundance: NA

CDR3aa: CASSLTGGQPQHF
CDR3nt: TGTGCCAGCAGCCTCACAGGGGGCCAGCCCCAGCATTTT
j_gene: TRBJ1-5
v_gene: TRBV14
d_gene: TRBD1
abundance: NA

CDR3aa: CASSHRLGAQETQYF
CDR3nt: TGTGCCAGCAGCCACCGACTGGGGGCCCAAGAGACCCAGTACTTC
j_gene: TRBJ2-5
v_gene: TRBV5-8
d_gene: NA
abundance: NA

CDR3aa: CASSLRRIRGDTQYF
CDR3nt: TGTGCCAGCAGTTTACGCCGGATACGAGGAGATACGCAGTATTTT
j_gene: TRBJ2-3
v_gene: TRBV28
d_gene: NA
abundance: NA

CDR3aa: CASSPSDGVGYQPQHF
CDR3nt: TGTGCCAGCAGTCCCTCCGACGGGGTTGGTTACCAGCCCCAGCATTTT
j_gene: TRBJ1-5
v_gene: TRBV27
d_gene: NA
abundance: NA

CDR3aa: CASSPPQGKTQYF
CDR3nt: TGTGCCAGCTCACCACCACAGGGAAAGACCCAGTACTTC
j_gene: TRBJ2-5
v_gene: TRBV18
d_gene: NA
abundance: NA

CDR3aa: CASGAPRGANEKLFF
CDR3nt: TGTGCCAGCGGAGCCCCCAGGGGAGCTAATGAAAAACTGTTTTTT
j_gene: TRBJ1-4
v_gene: TRBV6-1
d_gene: NA
abundance: once

CDR3aa: CASSLVAEQFGYTF
CDR3nt: TGCGCCAGCAGCTTGGTCGCCGAACAGTTCGGCTACACCTTC
j_gene: TRBJ1-2
v_gene: TRBV5-1
d_gene: NA
abundance: once

CDR3aa: CASSPLGTGGAGANVLTF
CDR3nt: TGTGCCAGCAGTCCCTTGGGGACAGGGGGGGCCGGGGCCAACGTCCTGACTTTC
j_gene: TRBJ2-6
v_gene: TRBV28
d_gene: TRBD1
abundance: NA

CDR3aa: CAISPREVDSPLHF
CDR3nt: TGTGCCATTTCGCCCAGAGAGGTTGATTCACCCCTCCACTTT
j_gene: TRBJ1-6
v_gene: TRBV10-3
d_gene: NA
abundance: NA

CDR3aa: CASSQGMGGPQPQHF
CDR3nt: TGTGCCAGCAGCCAAGGCATGGGAGGGCCTCAGCCCCAGCATTTT
j_gene: TRBJ1-5
v_gene: TRBV4-2
d_gene: NA
abundance: NA

CDR3aa: CASSPRQVYGYTF
CDR3nt: TGTGCCAGCAGTCCGCGACAGGTCTATGGCTACACCTTC
j_gene: TRBJ1-2
v_gene: TRBV6-5
d_gene: NA
abundance: once

CDR3aa: CASSSALGGANEKLFF
CDR3nt: TGTGCCAGCAGTTCGGCCCTGGGGGGGGCTAATGAAAAACTGTTTTTT
j_gene: TRBJ1-4
v_gene: TRBV28
d_gene: NA
abundance: few

CDR3aa: CASSATLTNSPLHF
CDR3nt: TGCGCCAGCAGCGCGACACTCACCAATTCACCCCTCCACTTT
j_gene: TRBJ1-6
v_gene: TRBV5-1
d_gene: NA
abundance: NA

CDR3aa: CASGSFGTGGTDTQYF
CDR3nt: TGTGCCAGCGGCTCCTTTGGGACAGGGGGCACAGATACGCAGTATTTT
j_gene: TRBJ2-3
v_gene: TRBV28
d_gene: TRBD1
abundance: NA

CDR3aa: CASSHATSGGADTQYF
CDR3nt: TGTGCCAGCAGCCACGCGACTAGCGGAGGCGCAGATACGCAGTATTTT
j_gene: TRBJ2-3
v_gene: TRBV7-6
d_gene: TRBD2
abundance: few

CDR3aa: CASSQETYEQYF
CDR3nt: TGCGCCAGCAGCCAGGAAACCTACGAGCAGTACTTC
j_gene: TRBJ2-7
v_gene: TRBV5-1
d_gene: NA
abundance: NA

CDR3aa: CASSQVPQIAKNIQYF
CDR3nt: TGCGCCAGCAGCCAAGTCCCACAGATAGCCAAAAACATTCAGTACTTC
j_gene: TRBJ2-4
v_gene: TRBV4-1
d_gene: NA
abundance: NA

CDR3aa: CASSPNPGRGDGYTF
CDR3nt: TGTGCCAGCAGCCCAAACCCAGGCAGGGGTGATGGCTACACCTTC
j_gene: TRBJ1-2
v_gene: TRBV11-2
d_gene: NA
abundance: NA

CDR3aa: CASSTDRGLGYTF
CDR3nt: TGCGCCAGCAGCACTGACAGGGGGCTCGGCTACACCTTC
j_gene: TRBJ1-2
v_gene: TRBV5-1
d_gene: TRBD1
abundance: NA

CDR3aa: CASSPGTSRTYEQYF
CDR3nt: TGCGCCAGCAGCCCGGGGACTAGCCGGACCTACGAGCAGTACTTC
j_gene: TRBJ2-7
v_gene: TRBV5-1
d_gene: TRBD2
abundance: NA

CDR3aa: CASSSLLGRGGNTGELFF
CDR3nt: TGTGCCAGCAGCTCCCTGCTTGGACGGGGGGGGAACACCGGGGAGCTGTTTTTT
j_gene: TRBJ2-2
v_gene: TRBV28
d_gene: TRBD2
abundance: NA

CDR3aa: CASSLGLTNTGELFF
CDR3nt: TGCGCCAGCAGCCTGGGTCTAACGAACACCGGGGAGCTGTTTTTT
j_gene: TRBJ2-2
v_gene: TRBV5-1
d_gene: NA
abundance: NA

CDR3aa: CASSPPGGQGNTEAFF
CDR3nt: TGTGCCAGCTCACCACCGGGGGGACAGGGGAACACTGAAGCTTTCTTT
j_gene: TRBJ1-1
v_gene: TRBV18
d_gene: TRBD1
abundance: NA

CDR3aa: CASSQDRGLSSYEQYF
CDR3nt: TGCGCCAGCAGCCAAGATAGGGGTTTAAGCTCCTACGAGCAGTACTTC
j_gene: TRBJ2-7
v_gene: TRBV4-1
d_gene: NA
abundance: NA

CDR3aa: CASSHTGFGYGYTF
CDR3nt: TGTGCCAGCAGTCATACAGGATTCGGCTATGGCTACACCTTC
j_gene: TRBJ1-2
v_gene: TRBV25-1
d_gene: NA
abundance: once

CDR3aa: CASSLVPDRDPHF
CDR3nt: TGTGCCAGCAGCTTAGTCCCCGACAGGGATCCACATTTT
j_gene: TRBJ1-5
v_gene: TRBV11-2
d_gene: TRBD1
abundance: once

CDR3aa: CASSPTRSTDTQYF
CDR3nt: TGTGCCAGCAGCCCGACGAGGAGCACAGATACGCAGTATTTT
j_gene: TRBJ2-3
v_gene: TRBV6-1
d_gene: NA
abundance: once

CDR3aa: CASSTLGRGNYGYTF
CDR3nt: TGTGCCAGCAGTACCTTAGGCAGGGGGAACTATGGCTACACCTTC
j_gene: TRBJ1-2
v_gene: TRBV28
d_gene: TRBD1
abundance: NA

CDR3aa: CATSRLRQGSTGELFF
CDR3nt: TGTGCCACCAGCAGACTTAGACAGGGAAGCACCGGGGAGCTGTTTTTT
j_gene: TRBJ2-2
v_gene: TRBV15
d_gene: TRBD1
abundance: NA

CDR3aa: CASPPTERPYEQYF
CDR3nt: TGTGCCAGCCCCCCCACGGAGCGGCCCTACGAGCAGTACTTC
j_gene: TRBJ2-7
v_gene: TRBV18
d_gene: NA
abundance: NA

CDR3aa: CASRIDEAGYNEQFF
CDR3nt: TGTGCCAGCAGGATCGATGAGGCGGGCTACAATGAGCAGTTCTTC
j_gene: TRBJ2-1
v_gene: TRBV5-4
d_gene: NA
abundance: NA

CDR3aa: CASSDWGVENTEAFF
CDR3nt: TGTGCCAGCAGTGACTGGGGGGTCGAGAACACTGAAGCTTTCTTT
j_gene: TRBJ1-1
v_gene: TRBV6-1
d_gene: NA
abundance: NA

CDR3aa: CASLRLGEQYF
CDR3nt: TGTGCCAGCCTTCGACTTGGCGAGCAGTACTTC
j_gene: TRBJ2-7
v_gene: TRBV2
d_gene: NA
abundance: NA

CDR3aa: CASKSPGQGISYEQYF
CDR3nt: TGTGCCAGCAAGTCGCCGGGACAGGGGATTTCCTACGAGCAGTACTTC
j_gene: TRBJ2-7
v_gene: TRBV6-6
d_gene: TRBD1
abundance: NA

CDR3aa: CASRPSGGPYGYTF
CDR3nt: TGTGCCAGCAGACCGTCAGGGGGTCCTTATGGCTACACCTTC
j_gene: TRBJ1-2
v_gene: TRBV28
d_gene: TRBD1
abundance: NA

CDR3aa: CASSDDRGLGNTIYF
CDR3nt: TGTGCCAGCAGCGATGACAGGGGGCTTGGAAACACCATATATTTT
j_gene: TRBJ1-3
v_gene: TRBV5-6
d_gene: TRBD1
abundance: NA

CDR3aa: CASSFTQFGGNTIYF
CDR3nt: TGTGCCAGCAGTTTCACCCAGTTTGGTGGAAACACCATATATTTT
j_gene: TRBJ1-3
v_gene: TRBV28
d_gene: NA
abundance: NA

CDR3aa: CASSLGGIDPYNEQFF
CDR3nt: TGTGCCAGCAGCTTGGGAGGCATCGACCCCTACAATGAGCAGTTCTTC
j_gene: TRBJ2-1
v_gene: TRBV13
d_gene: NA
abundance: NA

CDR3aa: CASSLRSGGAFEFF
CDR3nt: TGTGCCAGCAGCTTAAGGAGCGGGGGGGCTTTTGAATTCTTC
j_gene: TRBJ2-1
v_gene: TRBV7-6
d_gene: TRBD2
abundance: NA

CDR3aa: CASSPSGRVTVDSGNTIYF
CDR3nt: TGTGCCAGCTCACCCTCGGGCAGGGTAACCGTGGACTCTGGAAACACCATATATTTT
j_gene: TRBJ1-3
v_gene: TRBV18
d_gene: NA
abundance: few

CDR3aa: CATSRDLGGGANTIYF
CDR3nt: TGTGCCACCAGCAGAGACCTTGGTGGGGGGGCAAACACCATATATTTT
j_gene: TRBJ1-3
v_gene: TRBV15
d_gene: NA
abundance: few

CDR3aa: CASSLAGGGDNEQFF
CDR3nt: TGTGCCAGCAGCTTAGCGGGGGGAGGAGACAATGAGCAGTTCTTC
j_gene: TRBJ2-1
v_gene: TRBV7-2
d_gene: NA
abundance: once

CDR3aa: CASSARDLFWQYF
CDR3nt: TGTGCCAGCAGTGCCCGGGACTTGTTTTGGCAGTACTTC
j_gene: TRBJ2-7
v_gene: TRBV6-1
d_gene: NA
abundance: NA

CDR3aa: CASSYREDRRGGYTF
CDR3nt: TGTGCCAGCAGTTACAGGGAGGACAGGCGAGGGGGCTACACCTTC
j_gene: TRBJ1-2
v_gene: TRBV6-5
d_gene: TRBD1
abundance: NA

CDR3aa: CASSRGTGMNTEAFF
CDR3nt: TGCGCCAGCAGCCGAGGGACAGGAATGAACACTGAAGCTTTCTTT
j_gene: TRBJ1-1
v_gene: TRBV4-1
d_gene: TRBD1
abundance: NA

CDR3aa: CATRTATGGLQPQHF
CDR3nt: TGTGCAACCCGAACGGCAACAGGGGGCCTCCAGCCCCAGCATTTT
j_gene: TRBJ1-5
v_gene: TRBV28
d_gene: TRBD1
abundance: few

CDR3aa: CASGTRGETQYF
CDR3nt: TGCGCCAGCGGGACGCGGGGGGAGACCCAGTACTTC
j_gene: TRBJ2-5
v_gene: TRBV5-1
d_gene: TRBD2
abundance: few

CDR3aa: CASSQERRGRFASPLHF
CDR3nt: TGTGCCAGCAGCCAAGAGCGGCGGGGGAGGTTCGCTTCACCCCTCCACTTT
j_gene: TRBJ1-6
v_gene: TRBV14
d_gene: NA
abundance: NA

CDR3aa: CARSRKFGRGNTIYF
CDR3nt: NA
j_gene: TRBJ1-3
v_gene: TRBV21-1
d_gene: NA
abundance: many

CDR3aa: CASSEFRTSGAQETQYF
CDR3nt: TGTGCCAGCTCAGAGTTTCGGACTAGCGGGGCGCAAGAGACCCAGTACTTC
j_gene: TRBJ2-5
v_gene: TRBV18
d_gene: TRBD2
abundance: NA

CDR3aa: CATSRIPTSGVHEQFF
CDR3nt: TGTGCCACCAGCAGAATCCCGACTAGCGGGGTCCATGAGCAGTTCTTC
j_gene: TRBJ2-1
v_gene: TRBV15
d_gene: TRBD2
abundance: NA

CDR3aa: CASSRGGGYEQYF
CDR3nt: TGCGCCAGCAGCCGGGGGGGCGGCTACGAGCAGTACTTC
j_gene: TRBJ2-7
v_gene: TRBV5-1
d_gene: TRBD2
abundance: NA

CDR3aa: CASSPRGDRGIGNQPQHF
CDR3nt: TGTGCCAGCAGTCCCCGGGGGGACAGGGGGATTGGCAATCAGCCCCAGCATTTT
j_gene: TRBJ1-5
v_gene: TRBV27
d_gene: TRBD1
abundance: NA